This T cell receptor beta chain was captured in a study of blood T cell repertoires in COVID-19 (dated by TCRdb to the early 2020s). For context, the study as a whole: The collaborator samples originated in the United States, Italy and Spain and spanned the acute and convalescent phases of COVID-19. The material from the prospective study consisted of cDNA or gDNA derived from T cells, B-cell-depleted T cells, or PBMCs. The dataset comprised deeply sampled blood TCRbeta repertoires from subjects exposed to, actively infected with, or recovered from COVID-19. The repertoires were released in a freely available public database intended as a resource for research on the immune response to SARS-CoV-2. Samples came from the ongoing ImmuneRACE study (first 160 participants) plus 1,254 subjects from 6 global collaborators. Sample metadata almost always included a de-identified subject ID, COVID-19 status, age in years and sex. Where available, HLA class I and class II types were taken from metadata supplied by the sample provider and were not determined by assay-based typing.

Participants in the prospective study were aged roughly 18 to 100 years, lived in 20 to 25 United States geographic areas, and enrolled through a virtual design. In the prospective study, participants were assigned to cohorts based on the clinical history participants reported in a screening survey and a study questionnaire. Mobile phlebotomists in the prospective study collected whole blood, serum and a nasopharyngeal or oropharyngeal swab from every participant. Prospective study participants could optionally give additional blood draws and questionnaires over an approximately two-month period. Prospective study blood samples were shipped either frozen or at room temperature before DNA extraction. The germline V gene specifies SGHNT as CDR1 and YENEEA as CDR2. Between the V and J ends, shortened by 0 bases and 7 bases respectively, the junction contains 13 bases. The CDR3 sequence holds 16 residues, the cysteine and phenylalanine included. The DNA shown is the 48-base CDR3, in frame from base 1.

Points the paper makes about the study in general: The quantity of clinical and demographic metadata differed by source and by participant and was supplied without curation.

TCRbeta CDR3 regions were amplified from genomic DNA by means of the immunoSEQ Assay, a bias-controlled multiplex PCR. The paper's data handling went like this. Within the assay, amplification of reference gene primers was used to estimate how many nucleated cells each sample contained. To quantify the absolute abundance of each unique TCRbeta CDR3 rearrangement, sequence reads were collapsed and filtered. For each sample, productive Simpson clonality was calculated as the square root of Simpson's diversity index over productive rearrangements. What TCRdb holds here is the immuneACCESS table cut down to in-frame rearrangements. Part of the clones is not present; checked against another copy, under half of the missing clones reflect an unresolved V gene, and the others are unexplained. The DNA was the basis for D and trimming; V, J and clone size are from that table. This sample holds approximately 360,000 clones; approximately 88% were observed only once. Of the sample, over 0.9% is held by the ten largest clones.

As to this clone: Its antigen is unknown. No per-base quality is available; no much larger clone lies one base away.

The clonotype originates from a woman aged 25 to 39 with acute COVID-19. Recombination joined TRBV11-3 with TRBJ1-6; there is no confident call for the D gene. Sample: PBMCs or T cells enriched from blood (not recorded which). CDR3 protein: CASSLDEGRLNSPLHF. The DNA is TGTGCCAGCAGCTTAGATGAGGGCAGGCTAAATTCACCCCTCCACTTT. The CDR3 plus the reference TRBV11-3 and TRBJ1-6 genes for the other parts give the full variable domain: EAGVVQSPRYKIIEKKQPVAFWCNPISGHNTLYWYLQNLGQGPELLIRYENEEAVDDSQLPKDRFSAERLKGVDSTLKIQPAELGDSAVYLCASSLDEGRLNSPLHFGNGTRLTVT.